This T cell receptor (beta chain) was recorded in a study of cytotoxic CD8 clonotypes in ibrutinib-treated CLL. Data came from immunoSEQ multiplex PCR; TCRdb stores just in-frame clones and leaves some out. The data show more than 110,000 clones, approximately 90% seen once. This clone has only one observation. CDR3 length equals 14 residues. The germline CDR1 and CDR2 sequences are MGHDK and SYGVNS. Trimming took 10 bases from V and 4 from J; bases not matched to a gene: 12. Sample: PBMCs, taken after 12 months of ibrutinib treatment. The chain links TRBV25-1 to TRBJ2-7; the match to TRBD1 covers 8 bases. This sequence originates from a human donor with chronic lymphocytic leukemia. CDR3 loop: CATRAGDRGYEQYF. For the CDR3, the DNA is TGTGCCACCAGGGCGGGCGACAGGGGATACGAGCAGTACTTC.